The rows below give T cell receptor beta chains drawn from one sample of a study of glioma-infiltrating T cells. TCRdb passed the multiplex PCR reads through MiXCR, listing each CDR3 protein once. The sample carries over 130,000 distinct CDR3 sequences, about 39% recorded once. Specimen: glioma tissue, nonneoplastic brain tissue, or PBMCs (not recorded which). The receptors derive from a human donor with low-grade glioma or glioblastoma, undergoing nonglioma brain surgery, or in good health (not recorded which). Each CDR3 is given with its conserved first and last residue. The order of the fields is D gene, V gene, J gene, clone size, CDR3 DNA, CDR3 protein. A D gene is named only where the DNA matches it firmly. The listing skips clone size in some rows; elsewhere it reads once, few, many or a size class.

D gene: TRBD1; V gene: TRBV20-1; J gene: TRBJ1-2; clone size: NA; CDR3 DNA: TGCAGCCCGACAGGGGCCAATGGCTACACCTTC; CDR3 protein: CSPTGANGYTF
D gene: NA; V gene: TRBV3-1; J gene: TRBJ1-2; clone size: NA; CDR3 DNA: TGTGCCAGCAGCCAAGGGGACGTAAACTATGGCTACACCTTC; CDR3 protein: CASSQGDVNYGYTF
D gene: NA; V gene: TRBV6-1; J gene: TRBJ2-2; clone size: NA; CDR3 DNA: TGTGCCAGCAGTAAAGGGGGGAACACCGGGGAGCTGTTTTTT; CDR3 protein: CASSKGGNTGELFF
D gene: NA; V gene: TRBV28; J gene: TRBJ1-2; clone size: NA; CDR3 DNA: TGTGCCAGCAGTTTATACGGTTCGGAGGCGGTCTATGGCTACACCTTC; CDR3 protein: CASSLYGSEAVYGYTF
D gene: TRBD2; V gene: TRBV20-1; J gene: TRBJ2-7; clone size: NA; CDR3 DNA: TGCAGTGCCCTGGCTGGCGGGAGTAAGGTATTTTACGAGCAGTACTTC; CDR3 protein: CSALAGGSKVFYEQYF
D gene: NA; V gene: TRBV15; J gene: TRBJ1-1; clone size: few; CDR3 DNA: TGTGCCACCAGCAAAAGGGCAACAGGAAGCACTGAAGCTTTCTTT; CDR3 protein: CATSKRATGSTEAFF
D gene: TRBD1; V gene: TRBV6-6; J gene: TRBJ2-7; clone size: few; CDR3 DNA: TGTGCCAGCAGTTACTCCTTGACAGGGCTAACCTACGAGCAGTACTTC; CDR3 protein: CASSYSLTGLTYEQYF
D gene: TRBD2; V gene: TRBV28; J gene: TRBJ2-1; clone size: many; CDR3 DNA: TGTGCCAGCAGTCCCAGCGGGAGGGCCTTTGATGAGCAGTTCTTC; CDR3 protein: CASSPSGRAFDEQFF
D gene: TRBD1; V gene: TRBV20-1; J gene: TRBJ2-2; clone size: NA; CDR3 DNA: TGCAGTGCCGACAGGGGGCAAAACACCGGGGAGCTGTTTTTT; CDR3 protein: CSADRGQNTGELFF
D gene: NA; V gene: TRBV7-9; J gene: TRBJ2-7; clone size: few; CDR3 DNA: TGTGCCAGCAGCCGCTTTCAGGGAGAATACGAGCAGTACTTC; CDR3 protein: CASSRFQGEYEQYF
D gene: NA; V gene: TRBV20-1; J gene: TRBJ2-6; clone size: few; CDR3 DNA: TGCAGTGCCGGGGCTGGGTTGCGGGCCAACGTCCTGACTTTC; CDR3 protein: CSAGAGLRANVLTF
D gene: TRBD2; V gene: TRBV20-1; J gene: TRBJ2-1; clone size: NA; CDR3 DNA: TGCAGTGCAAGCGGGGCCTCCTACAATGAGCAGTTCTTC; CDR3 protein: CSASGASYNEQFF
D gene: NA; V gene: TRBV14; J gene: TRBJ1-1; clone size: few; CDR3 DNA: TGTGCCAGCAGCCAAGAGGAGACTCTTGGGGCTTTCTTT; CDR3 protein: CASSQEETLGAFF
D gene: TRBD1; V gene: TRBV6-5; J gene: TRBJ1-1; clone size: NA; CDR3 DNA: TGTGCCAGCAGTGAAAGGGGATACCGGGACAGAAGAACAAACACTGAAGCTTTCTTT; CDR3 protein: CASSERGYRDRRTNTEAFF
D gene: NA; V gene: TRBV6-1; J gene: TRBJ2-3; clone size: few; CDR3 DNA: TGTGCCAGCAGCAGGAGTGCGCGCACAGATACGCAGTATTTT; CDR3 protein: CASSRSARTDTQYF
D gene: TRBD1; V gene: TRBV7-9; J gene: TRBJ1-2; clone size: NA; CDR3 DNA: TGTGCCAGCAGCTCGTACCGGGACAGGGGGCTTGGCTACACCTTC; CDR3 protein: CASSSYRDRGLGYTF
D gene: TRBD2; V gene: TRBV6-2/TRBV6-3; J gene: TRBJ2-6; clone size: NA; CDR3 DNA: TGTGCCATCAGTGAACGACTAGCGGTGAGCCCTGGGGCCAACGTCCTGACTTTC; CDR3 protein: CAISERLAVSPGANVLTF
D gene: NA; V gene: TRBV18; J gene: TRBJ2-3; clone size: few; CDR3 DNA: TGTGCCAGCTCACCACCGGGGTCCAGGAGCACAGATACGCAGTATTTT; CDR3 protein: CASSPPGSRSTDTQYF
D gene: NA; V gene: TRBV28; J gene: TRBJ2-7; clone size: NA; CDR3 DNA: TGTGCCAGCAGTTTATTGCCGGGAAAGGGATCCTACGAGCAGTACTTC; CDR3 protein: CASSLLPGKGSYEQYF
D gene: TRBD2; V gene: TRBV15; J gene: TRBJ2-3; clone size: few; CDR3 DNA: TGTGCCACCAGCTCCCTAGGTGCTAGCGGGAAATCACAGTATTTT; CDR3 protein: CATSSLGASGKSQYF
D gene: NA; V gene: TRBV7-6; J gene: TRBJ2-3; clone size: NA; CDR3 DNA: TGTGCCAGCAGCTCCGCGGGGCAGCCGATAGATACGCAGTATTTT; CDR3 protein: CASSSAGQPIDTQYF
D gene: NA; V gene: TRBV7-2; J gene: TRBJ1-2; clone size: NA; CDR3 DNA: TGTGCCAGCAGCTCGGGACCGGGGAGGGATGGCTACACCTTC; CDR3 protein: CASSSGPGRDGYTF
D gene: NA; V gene: TRBV7-9; J gene: TRBJ1-1; clone size: NA; CDR3 DNA: TGTGCCCGCAGCCAACGGCCGAACACTGAAGCTTTCTTT; CDR3 protein: CARSQRPNTEAFF
D gene: NA; V gene: TRBV7-2; J gene: TRBJ2-3; clone size: many; CDR3 DNA: TGTGCCAGCAGCTCGGCACCTACCTTT; CDR3 protein: CASSSAPTF
D gene: NA; V gene: TRBV6-1; J gene: TRBJ2-3; clone size: few; CDR3 DNA: TGTGCCAGCAGACCCCCGGGAAGCACAGATACGCAGTATTTT; CDR3 protein: CASRPPGSTDTQYF
D gene: NA; V gene: TRBV7-2; J gene: TRBJ1-2; clone size: NA; CDR3 DNA: TGTGCCAGCAGCTCCTACATAAGCTATGGCTACACCTTC; CDR3 protein: CASSSYISYGYTF
D gene: NA; V gene: TRBV6-1; J gene: TRBJ1-2; clone size: few; CDR3 DNA: TGTGCCAGCAGCCTGACAGAGAACTATGGCTACACCTTC; CDR3 protein: CASSLTENYGYTF
D gene: TRBD1; V gene: TRBV2; J gene: TRBJ1-1; clone size: NA; CDR3 DNA: TGTGCCAGCAGTGCCACAGGGGGCGAAGCTTTCTTT; CDR3 protein: CASSATGGEAFF
D gene: NA; V gene: TRBV6-2/TRBV6-3; J gene: TRBJ2-1; clone size: NA; CDR3 DNA: TGTGCCAGCAGTTACTTTCGGGATCGGTTCTTC; CDR3 protein: CASSYFRDRFF
D gene: NA; V gene: TRBV6-1; J gene: TRBJ2-7; clone size: NA; CDR3 DNA: TGTGCCAGCAGTGAAGGGGGGCAAGGGGGCGAGCAGTACTTC; CDR3 protein: CASSEGGQGGEQYF
D gene: NA; V gene: TRBV6-1; J gene: TRBJ2-1; clone size: few; CDR3 DNA: TGTGCCAGCAGTTGGGACAACTACAATGAGCAGTTCTTC; CDR3 protein: CASSWDNYNEQFF
D gene: NA; V gene: TRBV6-1; J gene: TRBJ1-5; clone size: NA; CDR3 DNA: TGTGCCAGCAAGAAACAGGGACGAAATCAGCCCCAGCATTTT; CDR3 protein: CASKKQGRNQPQHF
D gene: NA; V gene: TRBV6-1; J gene: TRBJ1-6; clone size: few; CDR3 DNA: TGTGCCAGTGACAGGAATTCACCCCTCCACTTT; CDR3 protein: CASDRNSPLHF
D gene: TRBD2; V gene: TRBV3-1; J gene: TRBJ2-3; clone size: few; CDR3 DNA: TGTGCCAGCAGCCAAGATCTAGCGGGTCTCACAGATACGCAGTATTTT; CDR3 protein: CASSQDLAGLTDTQYF
D gene: NA; V gene: TRBV4-1; J gene: TRBJ1-5; clone size: NA; CDR3 DNA: TGCGCCAGCAGCCAAGCGCTGGGAACGGGGCAGCCCCAGCATTTT; CDR3 protein: CASSQALGTGQPQHF
D gene: NA; V gene: TRBV28; J gene: TRBJ1-6; clone size: NA; CDR3 DNA: TGTGCCAGCTATCTCGACGGAAATTCACCCCTCCACTTT; CDR3 protein: CASYLDGNSPLHF
D gene: NA; V gene: TRBV12-3/TRBV12-4; J gene: TRBJ1-2; clone size: NA; CDR3 DNA: TGTGCCAGCAGTCCACAAGAAGGGGATGTCGGGGCTAACTATGGCTACACCTTC; CDR3 protein: CASSPQEGDVGANYGYTF
D gene: NA; V gene: TRBV20-1; J gene: TRBJ2-4; clone size: NA; CDR3 DNA: TGCAGTGCTAGAGATCAAGCCGGATCGACGAACATTCAGTACTTC; CDR3 protein: CSARDQAGSTNIQYF
D gene: TRBD1; V gene: TRBV10-1; J gene: TRBJ2-7; clone size: NA; CDR3 DNA: TGCGCCAGCAGTGATTCGGGGACAGGAGCCTACGAGCAGTACTTC; CDR3 protein: CASSDSGTGAYEQYF